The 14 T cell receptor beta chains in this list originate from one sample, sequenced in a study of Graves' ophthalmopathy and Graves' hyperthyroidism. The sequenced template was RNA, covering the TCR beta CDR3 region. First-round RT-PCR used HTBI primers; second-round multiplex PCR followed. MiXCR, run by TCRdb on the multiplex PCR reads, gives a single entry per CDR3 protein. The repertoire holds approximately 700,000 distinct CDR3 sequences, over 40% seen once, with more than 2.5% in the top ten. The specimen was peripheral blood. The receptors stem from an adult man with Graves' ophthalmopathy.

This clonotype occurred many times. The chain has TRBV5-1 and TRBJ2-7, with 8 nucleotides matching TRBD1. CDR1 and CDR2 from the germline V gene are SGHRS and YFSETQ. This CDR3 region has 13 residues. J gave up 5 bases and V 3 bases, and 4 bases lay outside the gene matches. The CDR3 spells CASSSDRANEQYF. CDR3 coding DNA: TGCGCCAGCAGCTCGGACAGGGCGAACGAGCAGTACTTC.

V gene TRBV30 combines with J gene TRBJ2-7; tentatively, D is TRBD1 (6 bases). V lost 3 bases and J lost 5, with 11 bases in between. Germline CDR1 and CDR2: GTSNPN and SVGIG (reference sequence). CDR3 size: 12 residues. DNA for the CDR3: TGTGCCTGGAGGGTACAGGGACACGAGCAGTACTTC. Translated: CAWRVQGHEQYF.

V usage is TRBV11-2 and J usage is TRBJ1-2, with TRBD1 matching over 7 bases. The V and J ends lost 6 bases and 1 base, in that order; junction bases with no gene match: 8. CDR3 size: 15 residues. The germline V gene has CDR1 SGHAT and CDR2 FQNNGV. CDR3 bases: TGTGCCAGCAGAAAAGGGGACAGCCTTAACTATGGCTACACCTTC. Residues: CASRKGDSLNYGYTF.

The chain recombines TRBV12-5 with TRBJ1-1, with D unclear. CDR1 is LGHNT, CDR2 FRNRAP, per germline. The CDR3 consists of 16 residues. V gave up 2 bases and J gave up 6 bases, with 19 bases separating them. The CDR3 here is CASGLTPLRRASEAFF. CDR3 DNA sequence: TGTGCTAGTGGTTTGACACCCCTACGGCGTGCCTCTGAAGCTTTCTTT.

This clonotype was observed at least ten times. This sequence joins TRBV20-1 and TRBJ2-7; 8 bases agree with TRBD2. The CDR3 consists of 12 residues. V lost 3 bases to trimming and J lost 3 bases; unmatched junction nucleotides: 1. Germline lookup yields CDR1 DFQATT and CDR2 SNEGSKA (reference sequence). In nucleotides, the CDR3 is TGCAGTGCTAGCGGGACTAGCTACGAGCAGTACTTC. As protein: CSASGTSYEQYF.

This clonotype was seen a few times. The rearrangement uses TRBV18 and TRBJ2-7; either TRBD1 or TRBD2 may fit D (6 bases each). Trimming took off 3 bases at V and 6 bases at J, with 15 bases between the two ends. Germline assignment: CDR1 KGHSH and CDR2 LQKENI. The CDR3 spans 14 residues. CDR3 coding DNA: TGTGCCAGCTCACCTGTTACACGGGGGCGCGAGCAGTACTTC. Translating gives CASSPVTRGREQYF. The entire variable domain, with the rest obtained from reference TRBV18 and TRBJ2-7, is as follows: NAGVMQNPRHLVRRRGQEARLRCSPMKGHSHVYWYRQLPEEGLKFMVYLQKENIIDESGMPKERFSAEFPKEGPSILRIQQVVRGDSAAYFCASSPVTRGREQYFGPGTRLTVT.

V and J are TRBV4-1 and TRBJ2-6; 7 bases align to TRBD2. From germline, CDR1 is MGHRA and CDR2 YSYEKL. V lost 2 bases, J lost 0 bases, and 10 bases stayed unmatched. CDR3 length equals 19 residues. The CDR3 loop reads CASSQIAGSASSGANVLTF. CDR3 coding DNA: TGCGCCAGCAGCCAAATAGCGGGCAGTGCGAGCTCTGGGGCCAACGTCCTGACTTTC.

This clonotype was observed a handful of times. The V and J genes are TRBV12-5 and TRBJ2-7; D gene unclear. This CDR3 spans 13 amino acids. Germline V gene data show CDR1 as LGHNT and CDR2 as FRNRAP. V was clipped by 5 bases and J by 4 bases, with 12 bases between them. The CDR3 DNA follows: TGTGCTAGTGGTCTCCGTCTTGCTTACGAGCAGTACTTC. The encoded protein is CASGLRLAYEQYF.

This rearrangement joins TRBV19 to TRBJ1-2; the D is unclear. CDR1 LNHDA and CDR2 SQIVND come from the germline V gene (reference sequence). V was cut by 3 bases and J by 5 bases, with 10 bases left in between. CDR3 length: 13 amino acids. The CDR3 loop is CASSIGGKYGYTF. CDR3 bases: TGTGCCAGTAGTATTGGAGGGAAATATGGCTACACCTTC.

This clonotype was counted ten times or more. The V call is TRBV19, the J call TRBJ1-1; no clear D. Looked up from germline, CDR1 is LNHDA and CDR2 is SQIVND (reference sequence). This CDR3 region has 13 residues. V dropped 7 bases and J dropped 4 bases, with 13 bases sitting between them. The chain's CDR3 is CASTPRTSTEAFF. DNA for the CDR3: TGTGCCAGTACCCCTAGAACAAGCACTGAAGCTTTCTTT.

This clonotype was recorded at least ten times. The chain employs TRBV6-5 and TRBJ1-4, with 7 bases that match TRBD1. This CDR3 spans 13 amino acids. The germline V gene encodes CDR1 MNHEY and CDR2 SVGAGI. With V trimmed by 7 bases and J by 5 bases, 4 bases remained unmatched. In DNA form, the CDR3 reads TGTGCCAGCAAGACAGGGATGAATGAAAAACTGTTTTTT. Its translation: CASKTGMNEKLFF.

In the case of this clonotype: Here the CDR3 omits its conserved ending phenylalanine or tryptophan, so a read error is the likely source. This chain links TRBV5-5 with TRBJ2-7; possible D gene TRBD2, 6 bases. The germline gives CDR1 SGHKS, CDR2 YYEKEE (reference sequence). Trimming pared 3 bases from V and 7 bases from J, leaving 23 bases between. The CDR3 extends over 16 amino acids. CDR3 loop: CASSSPPGALVGEQYC. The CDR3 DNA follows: TGTGCCAGCAGCTCACCCCCGGGAGCCCTAGTCGGTGAGCAGTACTGC.

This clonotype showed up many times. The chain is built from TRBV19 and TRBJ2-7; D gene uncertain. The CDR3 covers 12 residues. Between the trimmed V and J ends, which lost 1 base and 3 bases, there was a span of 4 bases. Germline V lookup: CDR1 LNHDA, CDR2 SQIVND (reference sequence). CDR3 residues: CASSIVHYEQYF. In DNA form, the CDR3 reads TGTGCCAGTAGTATAGTCCACTACGAGCAGTACTTC.

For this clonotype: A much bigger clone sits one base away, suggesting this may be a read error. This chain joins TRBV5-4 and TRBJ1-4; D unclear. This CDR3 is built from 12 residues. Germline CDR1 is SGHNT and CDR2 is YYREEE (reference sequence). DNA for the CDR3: TGTGCTACGGGTGGCTCTAATGAAATACTGTTTTTT. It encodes CATGGSNEILFF.